Each of the 6 T cell receptor beta chains below was sequenced from the same sample in a study of OX40 agonist ivuxolimab in advanced cancers. Produced via immunoSEQ multiplex PCR; TCRdb's table is partial and in-frame only. The sample carries tens of thousands of clones, around 94% recorded once. Source: CD4+ or CD8+ T cells sorted from blood, taken in a trial of the OX40 agonist ivuxolimab. The receptors stem from an adult with an advanced solid tumor such as melanoma, head and neck, liver or kidney cancer.

The rearrangement joins TRBV28 to TRBJ1-2; no firm D call. V gave up 3 bases and J gave up 4 bases, with 18 bases separating them. The CDR3 extends over 16 amino acids. Germline values: CDR1 MDHEN, CDR2 SYDVKM. CDR3 region: CASSFSAAPEGYGYTF. In DNA form, the CDR3 reads TGTGCCAGCAGTTTTAGTGCCGCCCCTGAGGGCTATGGCTACACCTTC.

The rearrangement uses TRBV28 and TRBJ1-5; D remains ambiguous. The CDR3 is made up of 12 amino acids. Germline V lookup: CDR1 MDHEN, CDR2 SYDVKM. With 3 bases removed from V and 2 bases from J, the gap between germline ends came to 2 bases. CDR3 nucleotide sequence: TGTGCCAGCAGTTTGGGCAATCAGCCCCAGCATTTT. Its translation: CASSLGNQPQHF.

The chain is built from TRBV19 and TRBJ2-3, with 10 bases identical to TRBD2. Per germline, CDR1 LNHDA and CDR2 SQIVND (reference sequence). There are 15 residues in the CDR3. Trimming at V came to 6 bases and at J to 2 bases, leaving 5 bases not matched to a gene. The CDR3 loop is CASRPSGRDTDTQYF. The DNA for the CDR3 is TGTGCCAGTAGGCCCAGCGGGAGGGACACAGATACGCAGTATTTT.

The chain has TRBV21-1 and TRBJ2-3; no check of the table's D call, TRBD2, against the DNA was made. TRBV21-1 is listed as a pseudogene. This CDR3 contains 13 residues. CDR3 region: CASSAGDTDTQYF. In DNA, the CDR3 is TGTGCCAGCAGCGCGGGAGACACAGATACGCAGTATTTT.

The chain recombines TRBV28 with TRBJ1-1; D is uncertain. Germline values: CDR1 MDHEN, CDR2 SYDVKM. The CDR3 is made up of 12 amino acids. Trimming left V 7 bases short and J 4 bases short, with 10 bases between. The chain's CDR3 is CASNNIRTEAFF. The CDR3 DNA reads as TGTGCCAGCAACAACATCCGCACTGAAGCTTTCTTT.

This clone has just a few counts. The gene calls are TRBV7-2 and TRBJ2-7; D gene unclear. This CDR3 contains 12 residues. From germline, CDR1 is SGHTA and CDR2 FQGNSA. The V gene lost 6 bases and the J gene lost 8 bases, with 14 bases spanning the gap. In nucleotides, the CDR3 is TGTGCCAGCAGACCCCCTGGTGGGAAGCAGTACTTC. Encoded protein: CASRPPGGKQYF.